This passage covers 21 T cell receptor beta chains from one sample sequenced in a study of blood T cell repertoires in COVID-19. Assay: immunoSEQ multiplex PCR; the TCRdb copy retains only in-frame clones and omits some. Of 280,000 or so clones listed, approximately 88% are singletons. Sequencing was performed on PBMCs or T cells enriched from blood (not recorded which). These receptors came from a woman between 40 and 50 years old who had recovered from COVID-19.

The chain employs TRBV28 and TRBJ2-7; D may be TRBD2 (6 bases). V was shortened by 3 bases and J by 4 bases, with 13 bases between the two germline ends. The CDR3 contains 14 residues. The germline V gene encodes CDR1 MDHEN and CDR2 SYDVKM. As DNA, the CDR3 is TGTGCCAGCAGTTTGGTAGAAGCGGGTTACGAGCAGTACTTC. Residues: CASSLVEAGYEQYF.

This clone was observed a single time. This rearrangement joins TRBV2 to TRBJ1-5; D is ambiguous. The ends were cut back, 6 bases at V and 4 bases at J, with 16 bases in the middle. Germline V gives CDR1 SNHLY, CDR2 FYNNEI. The CDR3 has 15 residues. CDR3 amino acids: CASRIHGVGNQPQHF. CDR3 DNA: TGTGCCAGCAGGATCCACGGGGTAGGAAATCAGCCCCAGCATTTT. Looking up the rest from reference TRBV2 and TRBJ1-5 gives the full variable domain: EPEVTQTPSHQVTQMGQEVILRCVPISNHLYFYWYRQILGQKVEFLVSFYNNEISEKSEIFDDQFSVERPDGSNFTLKIRSTKLEDSAMYFCASRIHGVGNQPQHFGDGTRLSIL.

This chain joins TRBV5-1 and TRBJ2-5, with TRBD2 identical over 13 bases. V was clipped by 4 bases and J by 4 bases; unmatched bases: 7. Germline V gives CDR1 SGHRS, CDR2 YFSETQ. This CDR3 comprises 16 residues. In DNA, the CDR3 is TGCGCCAGCAGCCTTGGACTAGCGGGAGCGGGAGAGACCCAGTACTTC. The encoded protein is CASSLGLAGAGETQYF.

The table lists this clone with a count of one. The chain combines TRBV7-9 with TRBJ2-1; TRBD2 matches at 10 bases. This CDR3 has 15 amino acids. Germline V gene lookup returns CDR1 SEHNR and CDR2 FQNEAQ (reference sequence). After removal of 4 bases from V and 8 bases from J, the junction contained 8 bases not matched to a gene. The CDR3 sequence is CASSWIAGGWDEQFF. The CDR3 coding sequence is TGTGCCAGCAGCTGGATAGCGGGAGGATGGGATGAGCAGTTCTTC.

The chain recombines TRBV15 with TRBJ2-7, with 7 nucleotides matching TRBD1. Trimming removed 0 bases from V and 4 bases from J; junction bases left unmatched: 12. Germline assignment: CDR1 LNHNV and CDR2 YYDKDF (reference sequence). This CDR3 has 17 amino acids. CDR3 coding DNA: TGTGCCACCAGCAGAGATACGGGGCCAGGGGGTAAATACGAGCAGTACTTC. Amino acid sequence: CATSRDTGPGGKYEQYF.

CDR3 sequence (DNA): TGTGCCACGCGTGATAGAGCGGGAAGAGGCTACGAGCAGTACTTC. This codes for CATRDRAGRGYEQYF. This rearrangement joins TRBV6-5 to TRBJ2-7; 7 nucleotides match TRBD2. This CDR3 spans 15 amino acids. The germline CDR1 and CDR2 sequences are MNHEY and SVGAGI. V trimming: 10 bases; J trimming: 3 bases; junction bases outside the gene matches: 15.

CDR3 DNA sequence: TGCAGTGCTAGTGGGGGAGTAGCGCTCCCCCTCCACTTT. Its translation: CSASGGVALPLHF. The chain has TRBV20-1 and TRBJ1-6, with D perhaps matching TRBD1 (5 bases). Per the germline V gene, CDR1 is DFQATT and CDR2 is SNEGSKA (reference sequence). The CDR3 has 13 residues. V shed 3 bases and J shed 13 bases, with 16 bases lying between them.

The chain is built from TRBV12-3 or TRBV12-4 and TRBJ2-7, with D uncertain. CDR3 length: 12 residues. Trimming pared 4 bases from V and 12 bases from J, leaving 16 bases between. The CDR3 bases are TGTGCCAGCAGTTCCCCCCCCACCGCGGCGTACTTC. It yields the protein CASSSPPTAAYF.

The V gene is TRBV7-2, the J gene TRBJ2-2; 8 bases agree with TRBD2. CDR3 size: 16 residues. CDR1 is SGHTA and CDR2 is FQGNSA in the germline V gene. Trimming removed 5 bases from V and 7 bases from J; junction bases left unmatched: 12. CDR3 DNA sequence: TGTGCCAGCAGCGGGCGTAGCGGGGTCCGGAACGGGGAGCTGTTTTTT. As protein: CASSGRSGVRNGELFF. Full variable domain (missing parts from reference TRBV7-2 and TRBJ2-2): GAGVSQSPSNKVTEKGKDVELRCDPISGHTALYWYRQSLGQGLEFLIYFQGNSAPDKSGLPSDRFSAERTGGSVSTLTIQRTQQEDSAVYLCASSGRSGVRNGELFFGEGSRLTVL.

V gene TRBV7-9 combines with J gene TRBJ2-2, with 9 bases matching TRBD2. Germline V gives CDR1 SEHNR, CDR2 FQNEAQ (reference sequence). V dropped 4 bases and J dropped 5; count of bases not matched to a gene: 5. There are 15 residues in the CDR3. The CDR3 loop reads CASSSLAGETGELFF. In DNA, the CDR3 is TGTGCCAGCAGCTCATTAGCGGGAGAAACCGGGGAGCTGTTTTTT.

The chain employs TRBV27 and TRBJ2-2; no reliable D call. Between the trimmed V and J ends, which lost 2 bases and 4 bases, there was a span of 5 bases. This CDR3 contains 13 residues. Germline-derived CDR1 and CDR2 are MNHEY and SMNVEV (reference sequence). Here the CDR3 reads CASSLTPTGELFF. CDR3 DNA sequence: TGTGCCAGCAGTTTAACACCCACCGGGGAGCTGTTTTTT.

The V call is TRBV28, the J call TRBJ2-5, with a weak D call TRBD2 (5 bases). Trimming shortened V by 7 bases and J by 5 bases, and 14 bases separated the two germline ends. The germline CDR1 and CDR2 sequences are MDHEN and SYDVKM. The CDR3 has 13 residues. DNA of the CDR3: TGTGCCAGCACCCTAACTAGTGCGGAGACCCAGTACTTC. Amino acid sequence: CASTLTSAETQYF.

The V and J genes are TRBV4-3 and TRBJ1-1, with a weak D call TRBD1 (5 bases). CDR1 LGHNA and CDR2 YSLEER come from the germline V gene. V shed 1 base and J shed 4 bases, with 16 bases lying between them. The length of the CDR3 is 16 residues. DNA for the CDR3: TGCGCCAGCAGCCAAGCCTCCTGGGGGGTCGGCACTGAAGCTTTCTTT. This gives the protein CASSQASWGVGTEAFF.

A few counts support this clone. The chain is built from TRBV9 and TRBJ2-7, with 11 nucleotides matching TRBD1. Trimming took 6 bases from V and 2 from J; bases not matched to a gene: 10. Germline V gene data show CDR1 as SGDLS and CDR2 as YYNGEE. There are 16 residues in the CDR3. This CDR3 is CASTGTGGRAAYEQYF. DNA of the CDR3: TGTGCCAGCACCGGGACAGGGGGTCGTGCTGCCTACGAGCAGTACTTC.

The chain links TRBV12-3 or TRBV12-4 to TRBJ2-5; 11 bases align to TRBD2. The CDR3 runs 13 residues. The J segment lost 7 bases and the V segment lost 5 bases, leaving 3 bases of the junction unmatched. The CDR3 DNA reads as TGTGCCAGCAGTACTGGACTAGCGGGGACCCAGTACTTC. This sequence encodes CASSTGLAGTQYF.

The chain has TRBV19 and TRBJ1-1, with 11 bases matching TRBD1. The CDR3 extends over 13 amino acids. J gave up 6 bases and V 3 bases, and 0 bases lay outside the gene matches. Germline V gene data show CDR1 as LNHDA and CDR2 as SQIVND (reference sequence). CDR3 nucleotides: TGTGCCAGTAGTATGGACAGGGGGCCTGAAGCTTTCTTT. This sequence encodes CASSMDRGPEAFF.

The genes are TRBV3-1 (or the pseudogene TRBV3-2) and TRBJ1-2; a weak D match, TRBD1 (5 bases). CDR3 length: 15 amino acids. V shed 0 bases and J shed 4 bases, with 12 bases lying between them. The V gene's germline CDR1 is LGHDT and CDR2 YNNKEL (reference sequence). The chain's CDR3 is CASSQDGGGSYGYTF. Here the CDR3 DNA reads TGTGCCAGCAGCCAAGATGGGGGAGGGAGCTATGGCTACACCTTC.

The chain joins TRBV5-1 to TRBJ2-3; tentatively, D is TRBD2 (6 bases). Trimming removed 4 bases at V and 9 bases at J, with 12 bases between. CDR3 length equals 12 residues. Germline values: CDR1 SGHRS, CDR2 YFSETQ. The CDR3: CASSPGTSTQYF. CDR3 coding DNA: TGCGCCAGCAGCCCTGGGACTTCCACGCAGTATTTT.

The rearrangement uses TRBV6-1 and TRBJ2-2, with D possibly matching TRBD2 (5 bases). From germline, CDR1 is MNHNS and CDR2 SASEGT. The CDR3 sequence is 15 residues long. V gave up 1 base and J gave up 7 bases, with 13 bases separating them. The CDR3 here is CASSEEGSWVGELFF. Here the CDR3 DNA reads TGTGCCAGCAGTGAAGAAGGGAGTTGGGTCGGGGAGCTGTTTTTT.

The chain combines TRBV6-2 or TRBV6-3 with TRBJ2-2, with a weak D call TRBD2 (6 bases). CDR3 size: 15 residues. Trimming shortened V by 5 bases and J by 7 bases, and 17 bases separated the two germline ends. Per the germline V gene, CDR1 is MNHEY and CDR2 is SVGEGT. In nucleotides, the CDR3 is TGTGCCAGCAGTGACAGACTAGTCGTGGACGGGGAGCTGTTTTTT. Translated: CASSDRLVVDGELFF.

This clone has a handful of counts. This chain links TRBV4-2 with TRBJ2-7; D perhaps matches TRBD2 (7 bases). The CDR3 length is 15 residues. Looked up from germline, CDR1 is LGHNA and CDR2 is YNFKEQ. V lost 0 bases, J lost 7 bases, and 16 bases lay in between. CDR3 in amino acids: CASSQEFAGAREQYF. CDR3 nucleotides: TGTGCCAGCAGCCAAGAGTTTGCGGGGGCGAGGGAGCAGTACTTC.